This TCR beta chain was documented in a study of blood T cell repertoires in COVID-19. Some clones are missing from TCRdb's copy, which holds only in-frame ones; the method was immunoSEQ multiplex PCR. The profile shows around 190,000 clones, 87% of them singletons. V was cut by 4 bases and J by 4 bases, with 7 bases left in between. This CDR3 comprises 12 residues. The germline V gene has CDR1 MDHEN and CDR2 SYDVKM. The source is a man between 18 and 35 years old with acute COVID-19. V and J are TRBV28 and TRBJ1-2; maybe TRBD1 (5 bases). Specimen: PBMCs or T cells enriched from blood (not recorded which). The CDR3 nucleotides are TGTGCCAGCAGTTCGACAGCCTATGGCTACACCTTC. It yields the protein CASSSTAYGYTF.